The entry below gives a single T cell receptor beta chain sequence along with its context. The antigen remains unidentified. These data belong to a study of CD8 T cells in Susac syndrome. Study outcomes and limitations: In its TCR sequencing and HLA analysis, the study acknowledged that the number of individuals was relatively small.

It was with random hexamers that roughly 0.5 to 1 ug RNA was reverse transcribed. Across 54 Vbeta and 13 Jbeta, TCR beta CDR3 was amplified with immunoSEQ multiplex PCR. TCRdb recomputed calls from the immunoSEQ multiplex PCR reads with MiXCR, one row per CDR3 protein. The sample holds about 200,000 distinct CDR3 sequences, roughly 94% seen once. V shed 4 bases and J shed 5 bases, with 9 bases lying between them. The CDR3 has 12 amino acids. Germline CDR1 and CDR2: SQVTM and ANQGSEA. Sequencing of TCR beta, carried out with a high-throughput approach, was applied to CD8+ and CD4+ T cells from the blood. Through negative isolation, CD4+ and CD8+ T cells were obtained, while TEMRA cells were enriched using FACS.

The TCR sequence derives from a human donor with multiple sclerosis. Sequences were obtained from CD4+ T cells from PBMCs. This rearrangement joins TRBV29-1 to TRBJ1-5; D gene unclear. CDR3 amino acids: CSVGDGDQPQHF. Written as DNA, the CDR3 is TGCAGCGTTGGTGACGGTGATCAGCCCCAGCATTTT.